The rows below give T cell receptor beta chains drawn from one sample of a study of beta chain features in type 1 diabetes. Some clones are missing from TCRdb's copy, which holds only in-frame ones; the method was immunoSEQ multiplex PCR. This sample has 900,000 or so clones, with around a sixth found just once. The sequenced sample consisted of naive CD4+ T cells from blood. The source of these receptors is a woman between 18 and 30 years old in good health. Each CDR3 is given with its conserved first and last residue. Each record gives: clone size, J gene, D gene, V gene, CDR3 length, CDR3 protein, CDR3 DNA. The D gene is left open where the match is weak. Rows give clone size only sometimes, using once, few, many, or a class for an expanded clone.

>NA|TRBJ2-3|TRBD2|TRBV5-1|18
CASSPPGTSGTSTDTQYF
TGCGCCAGCAGCCCCCCCGGGACTAGCGGGACTAGCACAGATACGCAGTATTTT
>NA|TRBJ2-7|NA|TRBV23-1|16
CASSQQEAASSYEQYF
TGCGCCAGCAGTCAACAAGAAGCGGCCAGCTCCTACGAGCAGTACTTC
>few|TRBJ2-7|NA|TRBV11-2|13
CASSLGGEDEQYF
TGTGCCAGCAGCCTCGGGGGAGAGGACGAGCAGTACTTC
>NA|TRBJ2-7|NA|TRBV10-3|14
CAISESRQEYEQYF
TGTGCCATCAGTGAGAGCAGACAGGAGTACGAGCAGTACTTC
>NA|TRBJ2-2|TRBD2|TRBV2|14
CASKSGRFTGELFF
TGTGCCAGTAAGAGCGGGAGGTTCACCGGGGAGCTGTTTTTT
>NA|TRBJ2-5|TRBD2|TRBV5-1|14
CASSATSGIETQYF
TGCGCCAGCAGTGCGACTAGCGGGATAGAGACCCAGTACTTC
>few|TRBJ2-7|TRBD2|TRBV6-5|15
CASSRDISGSYEQYF
TGTGCCAGCAGCCGGGACATTAGCGGGAGCTACGAGCAGTACTTC
>NA|TRBJ2-1|NA|TRBV11-3|12
CASSTTGYEQFF
TGTGCCAGCAGCACAACAGGGTACGAGCAGTTCTTC
>NA|TRBJ2-1|TRBD2|TRBV28|15
CASSPGRREREKQFF
TGTGCCAGCAGCCCCGGGCGGCGGGAGCGTGAGAAGCAGTTCTTC
>few|TRBJ1-2|NA|TRBV4-3|13
CASSQEGTSGYTF
TGCGCCAGCAGCCAAGAGGGGACTTCTGGCTACACCTTC
>NA|TRBJ2-7|TRBD1|TRBV5-8|15
CASSQTGTGSGEQYF
TGTGCCAGCAGCCAAACCGGGACAGGGTCGGGTGAGCAGTACTTC
>few|TRBJ2-7|TRBD2|TRBV6-6|14
CASTQGAGHYEQYF
TGTGCCAGCACCCAGGGAGCGGGGCACTACGAGCAGTACTTC
>NA|TRBJ2-5|NA|TRBV6-1|14
CASSDLGWVKTQYF
TGTGCCAGCAGTGATTTAGGGTGGGTGAAGACCCAGTACTTC
>few|TRBJ2-5|TRBD1|TRBV28|16
CASIPRQGLGQETQYF
TGTGCCAGCATACCACGACAGGGTCTGGGCCAAGAGACCCAGTACTTC
>few|TRBJ2-7|TRBD2|TRBV6-6|16
CASSSGSGRSSYEQYF
TGTGCCAGCAGTTCGGGAAGCGGGAGGAGCTCCTACGAGCAGTACTTC
>few|TRBJ2-2|NA|TRBV25-1|15
CASSDVQYITGELFF
TGTGCCAGCAGTGACGTTCAGTACATCACCGGGGAGCTGTTTTTT
>NA|TRBJ2-7|TRBD2|TRBV5-1|15
CASGLVAGPEGEQYF
TGCGCCAGCGGCTTGGTAGCGGGTCCCGAGGGAGAGCAGTACTTC
>few|TRBJ2-1|TRBD2|TRBV20-1|10
CSARAGEVFF
TGCAGTGCTAGGGCGGGAGAAGTTTTCTTC
>NA|TRBJ1-2|NA|TRBV7-2|12
CASSPLNQGYTF
TGTGCCAGCAGCCCCTTGAATCAAGGCTACACCTTC
>few|TRBJ2-1|NA|TRBV7-2|16
CASSLALTVSPNEQFF
TGTGCCAGCAGCTTAGCTCTTACGGTATCCCCTAATGAGCAGTTCTTC
>few|TRBJ2-7|TRBD1|TRBV6-1|16
CASSELRTGALYEQYF
TGTGCCAGCAGTGAGCTCCGGACAGGGGCCCTCTACGAGCAGTACTTC
>few|TRBJ2-7|TRBD1|TRBV4-3|15
CASSQAGTGAYEQYF
TGCGCCAGCAGCCAAGCCGGGACAGGGGCCTACGAGCAGTACTTC
>few|TRBJ2-5|NA|TRBV29-1|13
CSVEIQRAETQYF
TGCAGCGTTGAAATCCAGCGGGCGGAGACCCAGTACTTC
>NA|TRBJ2-7|TRBD2|TRBV10-3|14
CAISELAGRYEQYF
TGTGCCATCAGTGAGTTAGCGGGAAGGTACGAGCAGTACTTC
>NA|TRBJ2-1|TRBD2|TRBV5-6|15
CASTLTGTSSNEQFF
TGTGCCAGCACTTTAACCGGGACTAGCAGCAATGAGCAGTTCTTC
>NA|TRBJ2-1|TRBD2|TRBV27|16
CASSFSRTSGSYEQFF
TGTGCCAGCAGTTTTTCTCGGACTAGCGGGAGTTATGAGCAGTTCTTC
>NA|TRBJ2-2|NA|TRBV25-1|16
CASSGRADTNTGELFF
TGTGCCAGCAGTGGACGGGCGGACACGAACACCGGGGAGCTGTTTTTT
>NA|TRBJ2-5|NA|TRBV18|12
CASSPGEETQYF
TGTGCCAGCTCACCCGGCGAGGAGACCCAGTACTTC
>many|TRBJ2-1|TRBD2|TRBV7-9|15
CASSSLAARSKEQFF
TGTGCCAGCAGCTCACTAGCGGCGAGGTCGAAGGAGCAGTTCTTC
>few|TRBJ2-7|NA|TRBV7-9|14
CASSARTGIYEQYF
TGTGCCAGCAGCGCACGCACAGGGATCTACGAGCAGTACTTC
>NA|TRBJ2-1|NA|TRBV9|16
CASSVAGTVGNNEQFF
TGTGCCAGCAGCGTCGCCGGGACTGTTGGTAACAATGAGCAGTTCTTC
>NA|TRBJ2-7|NA|TRBV7-2|13
CASSWKGSYEQYF
TGTGCCAGCAGCTGGAAGGGCTCCTACGAGCAGTACTTC
>NA|TRBJ2-5|TRBD1|TRBV5-1|15
CASSGRTGTGETQYF
TGCGCCAGCAGCGGCCGGACAGGGACGGGAGAGACCCAGTACTTC
>few|TRBJ2-1|TRBD2|TRBV10-3|16
CAISELASGSYNEQFF
TGTGCCATCAGTGAGCTGGCTAGCGGGAGCTACAATGAGCAGTTCTTC
>NA|TRBJ2-7|NA|TRBV9|13
CASSVAPGHEQYF
TGTGCCAGCAGCGTAGCTCCAGGGCACGAGCAGTACTTC
>NA|TRBJ2-1|TRBD2|TRBV7-2|16
CASSLRTSGSHGEQFF
TGTGCCAGCAGCTTACGGACTAGCGGGAGCCATGGTGAGCAGTTCTTC
>NA|TRBJ1-5|NA|TRBV4-1|15
CASSQGWAVGQPQHF
TGCGCCAGCAGCCAAGGTTGGGCGGTGGGCCAGCCCCAGCATTTT
>few|TRBJ2-7|NA|TRBV21-1|11
CAPYELYEQYF
TGTGCCCCCTACGAACTTTACGAGCAGTACTTC
>NA|TRBJ1-2|TRBD1|TRBV28|15
CASSAGSTGGYGYTF
TGTGCCAGCAGTGCGGGTAGCACAGGGGGCTATGGCTACACCTTC
>NA|TRBJ1-1|NA|TRBV28|16
CASSFSRGNTNTEAFF
TGTGCCAGCAGTTTTTCAAGGGGAAACACGAACACTGAAGCTTTCTTT